This T cell receptor beta chain was sequenced during a study of cytomegalovirus exposure and HLA in healthy donors (dated by TCRdb to between 2016 and 2019). A note on the overall study: An earlier analysis of approximately 590 of the donors reported more than 250 Gb of sequence data and around 110 million unique TCR beta sequences from 150 million to 200 million T cells. A later genetic analysis used genome-wide SNP genotypes for about 60% of the roughly 700 donors, treating that subset as a discovery cohort. The study profiled the T cell repertoires of hundreds of subjects by immunosequencing and related them to cytomegalovirus serostatus. Rather than drawing on any new phenotypic data, the later analysis identified candidate immune exposures from TCR beta sequences and the way those sequences occurred across donors. Roughly five DR-DQ haplotypes were treated as single units for association and clustering because of strong linkage in the cohort. Donor age, sex, ethnicity and CMV serostatus were compiled together with the repertoire data. Along with the roughly 670-subject first cohort, a separate validation cohort of over a hundred different subjects was used. Across some 400 genotyped donors of the cohort, an average of approximately 220,000 unique TCR beta nucleotide sequences per donor were sequenced, and roughly 20% of those sequences were non-productive. Every repertoire in the discovery cohort had been generated on one and the same sequencing platform. To decide whether each TCR beta V gene segment behaved as functional or pseudogenic, an earlier analysis of approximately 600 of the donors relied on high-throughput TCR beta sequencing. High-throughput TCR immunosequencing, statistical association of individual TCRs with disease status, and machine learning were combined to predict cytomegalovirus infection status. Of the approximately 400 genotyped donors, less than 85% were placed in the genetic ancestry cluster associated with self-reported Caucasian donors. A later analysis re-examined previously published TCR beta repertoires from roughly 720 donors and added high-resolution HLA genotyping to investigate patterns of TCR occurrence. The study was designed to test whether signatures of past pathogen exposure could be identified by cataloging public T cell receptors. The number of donors typed differed by locus, with roughly 629-640 for A, B, C, DRB1 and DQB1, around 520 for DQA1, approximately 570 for DPA1, and under 490 for DPB1. Class I and class II HLA loci were covered by the typing at four-digit resolution. About 280 gigabases of sequencing data and approximately 91 million unique TCR sequences made up an early release that covered over 550 HLA-typed donors.

The cohort consisted of approximately 690 healthy bone marrow donors. Cohort members were all nominally healthy when sampled, although unrecorded immune exposures were likely present. The donor was CMV seronegative and was included in the group of about 400 seronegative cohort members. Each donor provided a peripheral blood sample, and peripheral blood mononuclear cells were used for TCR beta sequencing. The Qiagen DNeasy Blood Extraction Kit was used to extract genomic DNA from the blood cell samples. Taken from the germline V gene, the CDR1 and CDR2 loops are SQVTM and ANQGSEA. Measured from the cysteine to the phenylalanine, the CDR3 is 12 residues long. Just the 36-base CDR3 DNA is kept, in frame starting at base 1. Relative to germline, V is 6 bases shorter and J is 8 bases shorter, with 13 bases between their ends. The protocol used for the library was the immunoSEQ multiplex PCR assay. A mixture of 60 forward primers for TCR Vbeta segments and 13 reverse primers for TCR Jbeta segments was used in the multiplex PCR. A multiplex PCR assay on genomic DNA amplified the CDR3 region of rearranged TCR beta genes. Amplified TCR beta libraries were sequenced as 87-base-pair reads on the Illumina HiSeq System. The source study handled its data this way. Across the roughly 640 repertoires, a later analysis counted approximately 83 million unique TCR beta chains, around 11 million of which were shared by at least two donors. To remove PCR and sequencing errors, raw reads were error-corrected and collapsed into unique sequences using a nearest-neighbor algorithm that merged closely related sequences. CDR3 sequences were aligned to IMGT reference sequences to assign V, D and J gene segments. Each retained sequence needed at least a six-nucleotide match to both a V gene segment and a J gene segment. Rearrangements were classified as productive when the CDR3 lacked stop codons and remained in frame with V and J, and all other rearrangements were classified as non-productive. CDR3 was defined according to IMGT convention as the region running from the second conserved V-encoded cysteine to the conserved J-encoded phenylalanine. The earlier analysis of about 500 of the donors excluded sequences that lacked an unambiguous match to a single V gene segment. In an earlier analysis of almost 600 of the donors, a V segment was called functional when productive rearrangements were above 56.7%, and segregating when the standard deviation between donors exceeded 5%. A statistical classification framework was built for diagnosing cytomegalovirus status from the catalog of TCR beta chain sequences. In a later analysis, V and J genes were assigned by comparing TCR nucleotide sequences against IMGT/GENE-DB human TR gene sequences. The TCRdist pipeline was used in a later analysis to assign CDR3 sequences and most-parsimonious VDJ recombination scenarios. A later analysis defined each TCR beta chain by its CDR3 amino acid sequence plus V-gene family, and excluded reads lacking a unique V-gene family. To address suspected cross-contamination and a sequencing artifact, a later analysis removed 592 highly shared, low-generation-probability nucleotide sequences. In a later analysis, a clonal expansion index for each public chain was calculated from normalized within-repertoire ranks of inferred template counts. In a later analysis, generation probabilities were computed using a VDJ recombination model fitted to out-of-frame rearrangements, and the results were checked against IGoR. Hypergeometric tests were used in a later analysis to score TCR-TCR, TCR-HLA and TCR-CMV co-occurrence, with a repertoire-size bias correction applied to the TCR pairs. False discovery rates were estimated in a later analysis by permuting HLA or CMV assignments 20 times. In a later analysis, co-occurring TCRs were grouped using DBSCAN, and TCRdist sequence similarity was added for clustering within HLA-allele-positive subsets. Repertoires with fewer than 30,000 or more than 120,000 public chains, plus five repertoires with anomalous nucleotide sharing, were excluded from co-occurrence clustering. TCRdb took this table from immuneACCESS and kept in-frame rearrangements with V and J called. Such tables lack part of the clones; where checked against another copy, unresolved V genes explain under half of the gap, and the rest is unexplained. D and trimming were read from the DNA, whereas the V and J calls and clone size are those reported in that table. Counted in this sample were around 170,000 clones; approximately 80% of them appeared once. The leading ten clones occupy 1.5% to 2% of the sample.

Overall study outcomes, separate from this receptor: In the study, some 180 TCR beta chains were listed as associated with cytomegalovirus. Presence/absence analyses assumed roughly uniform sequencing depth across donors, an assumption that may not hold. Because some donors lacked HLA typing at each locus, the association tests relied only on the typed subset. Linkage disequilibrium might explain the correlated functional status among segregating V segments, but an unknown experimental factor could not be ruled out. A group of highly shared sequence variants was considered likely to be a technical artifact of the sequencing pipeline. Immune exposure information for the cohort was limited to CMV serostatus. Because counts were too low, about 18 rarely observed V segments, including chromosome 9 orphons, were excluded from the earlier analysis of a few hundred of the donors. In an earlier analysis of more than 450 of the donors, most TCR beta V segments were observed in productive rearrangements about 90% or about 30% of the time, broadly matching IMGT annotations. A later genetic analysis reported fewer N-insertions in productive TCRs among donors in an Asian-associated ancestry cluster than the roughly 650-donor mean. In a later analysis, HLA-associated TCR beta chains showed more clonal expansion and lower generation probabilities than non-associated chains that were equally common. The classifier was reported to diagnose cytomegalovirus status with high specificity and sensitivity in both the original and validation cohorts. Strong co-occurrence of HLA alleles, especially DR and DQ, made assigning TCR associations to individual alleles difficult. Most CMV-associated TCR beta chains appeared to be HLA-restricted in a later analysis, and the HLA associations seemed to be driven largely by CMV exposure. According to the authors, the approach could potentially be generalized to other disease states and immunological phenotypes. This cohort had only TCR beta chains sequenced, and the lack of alpha or paired-chain data limited which features could be detected. A further reported finding was that TCR beta sequences accurately predicted the HLA-A and HLA-B alleles for most subjects in the first cohort. According to a later analysis, parvovirus B19, influenza, CMV and Epstein-Barr virus appeared linked to several top co-occurrence clusters. Three of the identified cytomegalovirus-associated TCR beta chains were confirmed in vitro to be specific for cytomegalovirus antigens. Some IMGT-functional V segments, including TRBV6-2 and TRBV6-3, could not be distinguished by the 87-base-pair reads and were therefore excluded. In a later analysis, TCR association rates were found to vary across HLA loci, with the most associated TCRs seen for DRB1 alleles and the fewest for HLA-C alleles. An association between a missense DCLRE1C variant and V-gene and J-gene trimming of TCR beta chains was found in a later genetic analysis and replicated in an independent cohort. Specific HLA alleles were associated with 15,000 to 20,000 TCR beta sequences at a false discovery rate of 0.05 in a later analysis. Across donors, most TCR sequences were observed very rarely, whereas some public TCRs were present in many individuals.

The sample holds one count of this clone. It lacks a known antigen. No quality values exist for individual bases; no much larger clone is one base distant. This sequence was found in a man aged 18 to 29 in good health and CMV-seronegative. Sequencing input: PBMCs. Recombination connected TRBV29-1 to TRBJ1-4, with the D gene uncertain. CDR3 protein: CSVRTGGEKLFF. In nucleotide form, the sequence is TGCAGCGTCCGGACTGGTGGGGAAAAACTGTTTTTT.